One and the same sample provided the 8 T cell receptor beta chains below, sequenced in a study of control samples from healthy donors and cancer patients. Sequencing used immunoSEQ multiplex PCR; TCRdb keeps in-frame clones, though not all of them. The sample has 70,000 to 85,000 clones, roughly 91% seen once; the top ten hold 17%. The specimen was blood. The receptors derive from a man aged 50 to 59 in good health.

The V and J genes are TRBV21-1 and TRBJ2-5; the listed D gene, TRBD2, was not tested against the DNA. TRBV21-1 is annotated as a pseudogene. This CDR3 comprises 13 residues. The CDR3 sequence: CASSLEESQTQYF. CDR3 nucleotide sequence: TGTGCCAGCAGCCTGGAGGAGAGCCAGACCCAGTACTTC.

The genes are TRBV7-9 and TRBJ1-2; D unclear. CDR3 length: 12 amino acids. Between the trimmed V and J ends, which lost 2 bases and 6 bases, there was a span of 7 bases. CDR1 SEHNR and CDR2 FQNEAQ come from the germline V gene (reference sequence). Written as DNA, the CDR3 is TGTGCCAGCAGCTTAATCGCAGATGGCTACACCTTC. Residues: CASSLIADGYTF.

This clone was seen just once. This chain uses TRBV5-6 with TRBJ1-4; no firm D call. This CDR3 has 13 residues. CDR1 is SGHDT and CDR2 is YYEEEE in the germline V gene. Between the trimmed V and J ends, which lost 4 bases and 8 bases, there was a span of 12 bases. This CDR3 reads CASSKALGEKLFF. In DNA form, the CDR3 reads TGTGCCAGCAGCAAGGCCCTGGGGGAAAAACTGTTTTTT.

V and J are TRBV4-3 and TRBJ2-7; maybe TRBD1 (6 bases). V was pared by 4 bases and J by 3 bases, with 16 bases between. Germline loops: CDR1 LGHNA, CDR2 YSLEER. The CDR3 consists of 15 residues. In DNA, the CDR3 is TGCGCCAGCAGCCCCGGTCAGGGGAGCGGCTACGAGCAGTACTTC. This codes for CASSPGQGSGYEQYF.

This chain joins TRBV3-1 (or the pseudogene TRBV3-2) and TRBJ1-5; 10 positions match TRBD1. Germline loops: CDR1 LGHDT, CDR2 YNNKEL (reference sequence). This CDR3 has 17 amino acids. Trimming removed 3 bases from V and 3 bases from J; junction bases left unmatched: 8. In nucleotides, the CDR3 is TGTGCCAGCAGCCATCCCGGGACAGGGGACAACAATCAGCCCCAGCATTTT. Translation: CASSHPGTGDNNQPQHF.

The chain combines TRBV6-5 with TRBJ1-4; weak D call: TRBD1 (5 bases). CDR1 MNHEY and CDR2 SVGAGI come from the germline V gene. The length of the CDR3 is 13 residues. The V and J ends lost 8 bases and 6 bases respectively, with 13 bases between them. The CDR3 spells CASLRGAYEKLFF. The CDR3 nucleotides are TGTGCCAGCTTGAGGGGCGCTTATGAAAAACTGTTTTTT.

The gene calls are TRBV11-2 and TRBJ2-3; 10 bases map to TRBD2. Germline V gene lookup returns CDR1 SGHAT and CDR2 FQNNGV. The CDR3 covers 18 residues. The J segment lost 2 bases and the V segment lost 2 bases, leaving 10 bases of the junction unmatched. CDR3 DNA: TGTGCCAGCAGCTTACCCCGCCCGGGACTAGCGACCACAGATACGCAGTATTTT. Its translation is CASSLPRPGLATTDTQYF.

In this sample, this clone turned up once. The J gene is TRBJ2-5, the V gene TRBV15; TRBD2 is a possible D gene (6 bases). CDR1 and CDR2 (germline): LNHNV, YYDKDF (reference sequence). The CDR3 has 14 residues. Trimming removed 1 base from V and 9 bases from J, with 15 bases in between. The CDR3 nucleotides read TGTGCCACCAGCAGAGGGGGGGATGGGTTGGCCCAGTACTTC. This gives the protein CATSRGGDGLAQYF.